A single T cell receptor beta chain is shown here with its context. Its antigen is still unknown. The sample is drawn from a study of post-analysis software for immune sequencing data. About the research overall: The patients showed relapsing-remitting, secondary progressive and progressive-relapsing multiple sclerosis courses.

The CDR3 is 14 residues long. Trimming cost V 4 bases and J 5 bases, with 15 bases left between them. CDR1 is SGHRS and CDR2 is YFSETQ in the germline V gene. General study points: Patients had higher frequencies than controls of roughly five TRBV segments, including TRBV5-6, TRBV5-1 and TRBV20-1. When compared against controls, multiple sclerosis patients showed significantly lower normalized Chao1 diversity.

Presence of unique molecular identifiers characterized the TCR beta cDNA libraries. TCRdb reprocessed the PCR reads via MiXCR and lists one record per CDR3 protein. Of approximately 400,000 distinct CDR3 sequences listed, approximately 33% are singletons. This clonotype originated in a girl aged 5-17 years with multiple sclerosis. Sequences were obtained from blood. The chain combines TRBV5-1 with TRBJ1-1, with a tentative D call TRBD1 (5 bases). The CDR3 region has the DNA TGCGCCAGCAGCCCGGTGCGGGGGTGGACTGAAGCTTTCTTT. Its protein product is CASSPVRGWTEAFF.